Described below is a single T cell receptor beta chain sequence and its context. The CDR3 is 15 amino acids. V shed 3 bases and J 2 bases; nucleotides not matched to a gene: 3. Germline V gives CDR1 SGHTS, CDR2 YDEGEE. This sample stems from a study of shared clonotypes between healthy human individuals. Measured with immunoSEQ multiplex PCR; TCRdb has only the in-frame clones, and not every one. The table includes 950,000 to 1,100,000 clones, around 82% detected once. The genes are TRBV5-8 and TRBJ2-3; 10 bases fit TRBD2. The sequencing sample was made of memory CD4+ T cells from PBMCs. Specified subset: CD45RA-negative fraction. The TCR was taken from a man aged 18 to 30 in good health. Some clones in this sample may be carry-over from other donors' samples. The CDR3 sequence is CASSSGLANTDTQYF. The CDR3 nucleotides are TGTGCCAGCAGCTCGGGACTAGCGAACACAGATACGCAGTATTTT.